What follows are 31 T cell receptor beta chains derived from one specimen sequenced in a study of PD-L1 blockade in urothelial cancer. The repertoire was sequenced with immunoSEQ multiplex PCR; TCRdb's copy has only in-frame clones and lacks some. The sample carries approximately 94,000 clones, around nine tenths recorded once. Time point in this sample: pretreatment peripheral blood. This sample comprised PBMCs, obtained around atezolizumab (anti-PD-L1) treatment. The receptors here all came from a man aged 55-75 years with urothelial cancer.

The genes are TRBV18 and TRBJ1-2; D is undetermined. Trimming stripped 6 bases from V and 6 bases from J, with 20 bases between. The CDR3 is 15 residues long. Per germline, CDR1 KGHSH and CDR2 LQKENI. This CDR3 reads CASSSMQEAVDGYTF. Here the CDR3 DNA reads TGTGCCAGCTCCTCAATGCAGGAGGCAGTCGATGGCTACACCTTC.

The DNA of the CDR3 is TGTGCCAGCAGCTTTTGGGCCTCACAATCGGGGGAGCAGTTCTTC. Translation: CASSFWASQSGEQFF. V and J are TRBV7-2 and TRBJ2-1, with D tentatively TRBD2 (5 bases). The V and J ends lost 3 bases and 10 bases respectively, with 19 bases between them. CDR1 SGHTA and CDR2 FQGNSA come from the germline V gene. The CDR3 covers 15 residues.

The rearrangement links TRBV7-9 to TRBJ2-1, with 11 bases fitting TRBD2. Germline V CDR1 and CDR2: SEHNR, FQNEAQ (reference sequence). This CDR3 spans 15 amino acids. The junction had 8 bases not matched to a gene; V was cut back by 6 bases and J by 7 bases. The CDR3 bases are TGTGCCAGCAGGCCGACGGGACTAGCGGCTAATGAGCAGTTCTTC. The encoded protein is CASRPTGLAANEQFF. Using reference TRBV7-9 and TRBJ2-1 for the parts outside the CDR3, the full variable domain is DTGVSQNPRHKITKRGQNVTFRCDPISEHNRLYWYRQTLGQGPEFLTYFQNEAQLEKSRLLSDRFSAERPKGSFSTLEIQRTEQGDSAMYLCASRPTGLAANEQFFGPGTRLTVL.

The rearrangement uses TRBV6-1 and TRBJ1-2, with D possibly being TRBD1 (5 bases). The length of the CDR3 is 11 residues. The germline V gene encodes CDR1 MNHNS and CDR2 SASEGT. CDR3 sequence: CALRAGHGYTF. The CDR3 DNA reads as TGTGCGCTAAGGGCAGGGCACGGCTACACCTTC.

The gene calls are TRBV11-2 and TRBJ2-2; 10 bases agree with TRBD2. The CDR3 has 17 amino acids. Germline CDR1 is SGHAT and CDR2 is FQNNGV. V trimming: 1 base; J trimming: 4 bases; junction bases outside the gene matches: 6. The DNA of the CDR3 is TGTGCCAGCAGCTTAGTGGGCCTAGCGGGAGTCACCGGGGAGCTGTTTTTT. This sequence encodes CASSLVGLAGVTGELFF.

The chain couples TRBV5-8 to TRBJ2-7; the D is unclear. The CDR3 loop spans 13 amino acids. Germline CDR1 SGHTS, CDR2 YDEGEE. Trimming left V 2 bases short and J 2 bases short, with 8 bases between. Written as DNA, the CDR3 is TGTGCCAGCAGCTTCGGTGAAGCCTACGAGCAGTACTTC. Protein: CASSFGEAYEQYF.

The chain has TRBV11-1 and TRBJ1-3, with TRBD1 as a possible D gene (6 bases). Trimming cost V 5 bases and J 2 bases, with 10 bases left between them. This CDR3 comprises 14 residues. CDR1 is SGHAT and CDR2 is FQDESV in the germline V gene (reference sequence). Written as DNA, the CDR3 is TGTGCCAGCAGCCCAGGACAGCCTGGAAACACCATATATTTT. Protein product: CASSPGQPGNTIYF.

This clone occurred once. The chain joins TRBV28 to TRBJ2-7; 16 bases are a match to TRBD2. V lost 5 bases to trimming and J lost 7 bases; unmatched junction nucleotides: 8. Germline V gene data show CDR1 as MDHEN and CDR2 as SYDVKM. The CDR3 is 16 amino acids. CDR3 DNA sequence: TGTGCCAGCAGTAGATCCGGGACTAGCGGGAGGGGGGAGCAGTACTTC. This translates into CASSRSGTSGRGEQYF.

The CDR3 DNA reads TGTGCCAGCAGCATGACACCAGGTTCCTACGAGCAGTACTTC. It specifies CASSMTPGSYEQYF. The chain carries TRBV9 and TRBJ2-7; no firm D call. The CDR3 length is 14 residues. Germline CDR1 SGDLS, CDR2 YYNGEE. V lost 4 bases, J lost 1 base, and 12 bases lay in between. The variable domain in full, completed from reference TRBV9 and TRBJ2-7, reads DSGVTQTPKHLITATGQRVTLRCSPRSGDLSVYWYQQSLDQGLQFLIQYYNGEERAKGNILERFSAQQFPDLHSELNLSSLELGDSALYFCASSMTPGSYEQYFGPGTRLTVT.

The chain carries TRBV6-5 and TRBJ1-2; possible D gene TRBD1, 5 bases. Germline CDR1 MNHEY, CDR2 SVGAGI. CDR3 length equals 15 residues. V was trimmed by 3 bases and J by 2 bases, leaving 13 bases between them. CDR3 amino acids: CASSYMGGPNYGYTF. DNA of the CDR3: TGTGCCAGCAGTTATATGGGGGGACCCAACTATGGCTACACCTTC.

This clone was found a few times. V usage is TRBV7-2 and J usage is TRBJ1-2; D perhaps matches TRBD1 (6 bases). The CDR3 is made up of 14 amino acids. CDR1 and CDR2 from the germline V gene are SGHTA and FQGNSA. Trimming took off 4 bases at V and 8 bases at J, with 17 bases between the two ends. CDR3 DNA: TGTGCCAGCAGCTCCAGGAGGGGGGGCTTGGGCTACACCTTC. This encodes CASSSRRGGLGYTF.

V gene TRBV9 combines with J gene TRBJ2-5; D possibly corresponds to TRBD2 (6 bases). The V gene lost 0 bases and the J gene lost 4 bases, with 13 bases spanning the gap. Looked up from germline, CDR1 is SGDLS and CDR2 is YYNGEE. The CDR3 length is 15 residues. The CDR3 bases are TGTGCCAGCAGCGTAGGGGGCATGGGGGGAGAGACCCAGTACTTC. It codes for CASSVGGMGGETQYF. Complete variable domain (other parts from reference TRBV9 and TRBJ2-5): DSGVTQTPKHLITATGQRVTLRCSPRSGDLSVYWYQQSLDQGLQFLIQYYNGEERAKGNILERFSAQQFPDLHSELNLSSLELGDSALYFCASSVGGMGGETQYFGPGTRLLVL.

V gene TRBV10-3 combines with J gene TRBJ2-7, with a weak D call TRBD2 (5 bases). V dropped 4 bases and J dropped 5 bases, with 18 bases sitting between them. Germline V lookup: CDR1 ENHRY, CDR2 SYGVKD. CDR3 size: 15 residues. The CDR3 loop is CAISVSGPSGNEQYF. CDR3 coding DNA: TGTGCCATCAGTGTATCAGGTCCGTCGGGGAACGAGCAGTACTTC.

CDR3 region: CASSVGGGGLRTDTQYF. CDR3 in DNA: TGTGCCAGCAGCGTAGGAGGTGGGGGACTTCGCACAGATACGCAGTATTTT. The gene calls are TRBV9 and TRBJ2-3, with a weak D call TRBD2 (6 bases). Per the germline V gene, CDR1 is SGDLS and CDR2 is YYNGEE. The CDR3 contains 17 residues. Trimming removed 0 bases from V and 1 base from J, with 15 bases in between.

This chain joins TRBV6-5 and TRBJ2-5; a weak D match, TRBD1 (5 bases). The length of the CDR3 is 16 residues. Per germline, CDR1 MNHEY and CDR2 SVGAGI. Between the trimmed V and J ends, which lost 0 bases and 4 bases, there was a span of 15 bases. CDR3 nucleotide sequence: TGTGCCAGCAGTTACTCGAGAGCAACCCAGGGAGAGACCCAGTACTTC. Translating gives CASSYSRATQGETQYF.

The CDR3 sequence is CASSYSSSNQPQHF. The CDR3 DNA follows: TGTGCCAGCAGTTACTCTAGTAGCAATCAGCCCCAGCATTTT. The chain recombines TRBV6-5 with TRBJ1-5; D remains unclear. Germline V CDR1 and CDR2: MNHEY, SVGAGI. With 0 bases removed from V and 0 bases from J, the gap between germline ends came to 3 bases. The CDR3 totals 14 residues.

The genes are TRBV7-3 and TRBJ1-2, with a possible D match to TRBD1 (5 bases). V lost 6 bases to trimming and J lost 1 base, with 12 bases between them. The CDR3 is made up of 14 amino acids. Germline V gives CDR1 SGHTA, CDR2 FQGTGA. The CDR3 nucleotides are TGTGCCAGCAGTCCTGGGGGGTTTAACTATGGCTACACCTTC. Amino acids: CASSPGGFNYGYTF. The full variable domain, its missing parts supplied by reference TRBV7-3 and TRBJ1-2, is GAGVSQTPSNKVTEKGKYVELRCDPISGHTALYWYRQSLGQGPEFLIYFQGTGAADDSGLPNDRFFAVRPEGSVSTLKIQRTERGDSAVYLCASSPGGFNYGYTFGSGTRLTVV.

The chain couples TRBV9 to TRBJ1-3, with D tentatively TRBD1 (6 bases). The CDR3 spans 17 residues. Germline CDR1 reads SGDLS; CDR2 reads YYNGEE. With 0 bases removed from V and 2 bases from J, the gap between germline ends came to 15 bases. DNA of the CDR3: TGTGCCAGCAGCGTAGGAGGGCAGGGGCTCGCTGGAAACACCATATATTTT. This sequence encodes CASSVGGQGLAGNTIYF. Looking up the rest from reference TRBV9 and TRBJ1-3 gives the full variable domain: DSGVTQTPKHLITATGQRVTLRCSPRSGDLSVYWYQQSLDQGLQFLIQYYNGEERAKGNILERFSAQQFPDLHSELNLSSLELGDSALYFCASSVGGQGLAGNTIYFGEGSWLTVV.

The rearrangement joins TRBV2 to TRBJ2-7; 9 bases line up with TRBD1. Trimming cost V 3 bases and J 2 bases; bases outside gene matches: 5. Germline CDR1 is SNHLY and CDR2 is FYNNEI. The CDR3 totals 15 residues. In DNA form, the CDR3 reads TGTGCCAGCAGTGACCCCGGACAGGGGACCTACGAGCAGTACTTC. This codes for CASSDPGQGTYEQYF.

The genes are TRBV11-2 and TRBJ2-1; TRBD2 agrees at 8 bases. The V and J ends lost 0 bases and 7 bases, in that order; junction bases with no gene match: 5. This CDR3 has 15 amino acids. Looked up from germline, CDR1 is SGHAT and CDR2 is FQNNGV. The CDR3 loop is CASSLDYGGVNEQFF. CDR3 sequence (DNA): TGTGCCAGCAGCTTAGATTACGGGGGGGTTAATGAGCAGTTCTTC.

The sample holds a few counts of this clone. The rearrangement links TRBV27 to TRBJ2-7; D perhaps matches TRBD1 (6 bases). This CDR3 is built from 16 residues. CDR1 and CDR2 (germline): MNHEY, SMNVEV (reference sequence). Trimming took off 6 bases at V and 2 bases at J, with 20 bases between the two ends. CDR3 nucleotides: TGTGCCAGCAGCCCCCTTTCGCCGGACAGAACCTACGAGCAGTACTTC. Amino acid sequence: CASSPLSPDRTYEQYF.

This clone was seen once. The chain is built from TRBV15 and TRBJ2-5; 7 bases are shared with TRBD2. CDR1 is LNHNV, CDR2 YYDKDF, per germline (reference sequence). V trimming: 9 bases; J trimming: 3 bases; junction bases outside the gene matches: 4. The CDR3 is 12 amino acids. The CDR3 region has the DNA TGTGCCACGGGGGAGGGCGAAGAGACCCAGTACTTC. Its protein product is CATGEGEETQYF.

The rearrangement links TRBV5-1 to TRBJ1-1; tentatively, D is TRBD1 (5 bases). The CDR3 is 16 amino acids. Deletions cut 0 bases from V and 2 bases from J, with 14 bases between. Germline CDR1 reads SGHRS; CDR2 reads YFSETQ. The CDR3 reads CASSLAVSRENTEAFF. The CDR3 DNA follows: TGCGCCAGCAGCTTGGCCGTGAGCAGGGAAAACACTGAAGCTTTCTTT. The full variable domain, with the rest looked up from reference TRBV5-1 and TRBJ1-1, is KAGVTQTPRYLIKTRGQQVTLSCSPISGHRSVSWYQQTPGQGLQFLFEYFSETQRNKGNFPGRFSGRQFSNSRSEMNVSTLELGDSALYLCASSLAVSRENTEAFFGQGTRLTVV.

The CDR3 sequence is CASSAGYGYTF. CDR3 nucleotides: TGCGCCAGCAGCGCAGGGTATGGCTACACCTTC. The rearrangement uses TRBV5-1 and TRBJ1-2, with D tentatively TRBD1 (5 bases). Trimming left V 4 bases short and J 5 bases short, with 6 bases between. This CDR3 region has 11 residues. Per the germline V gene, CDR1 is SGHRS and CDR2 is YFSETQ. Complete variable domain (other parts from reference TRBV5-1 and TRBJ1-2): KAGVTQTPRYLIKTRGQQVTLSCSPISGHRSVSWYQQTPGQGLQFLFEYFSETQRNKGNFPGRFSGRQFSNSRSEMNVSTLELGDSALYLCASSAGYGYTFGSGTRLTVV.

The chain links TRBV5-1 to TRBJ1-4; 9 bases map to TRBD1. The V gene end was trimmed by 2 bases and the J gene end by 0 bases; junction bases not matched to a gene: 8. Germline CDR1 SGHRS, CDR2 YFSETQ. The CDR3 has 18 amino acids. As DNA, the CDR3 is TGCGCCAGCAGCTTTCGGGGACAGGGTTTTGCAACTAATGAAAAACTGTTTTTT. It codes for CASSFRGQGFATNEKLFF.

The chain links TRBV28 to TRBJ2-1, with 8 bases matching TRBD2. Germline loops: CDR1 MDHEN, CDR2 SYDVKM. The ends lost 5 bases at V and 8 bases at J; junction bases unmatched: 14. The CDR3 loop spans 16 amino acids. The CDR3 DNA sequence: TGTGCCAGCAGTGTTAGAGCGGGAGTGATTGAGGATGAGCAGTTCTTC. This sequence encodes CASSVRAGVIEDEQFF.

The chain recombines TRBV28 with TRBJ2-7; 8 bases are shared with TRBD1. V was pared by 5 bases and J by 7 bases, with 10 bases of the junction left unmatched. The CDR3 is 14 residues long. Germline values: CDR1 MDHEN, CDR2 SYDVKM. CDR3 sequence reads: CASSPGTGVPEQYF. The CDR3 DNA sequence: TGTGCCAGCAGTCCCGGGACAGGAGTCCCGGAGCAGTACTTC. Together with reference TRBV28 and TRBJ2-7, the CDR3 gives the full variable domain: DVKVTQSSRYLVKRTGEKVFLECVQDMDHENMFWYRQDPGLGLRLIYFSYDVKMKEKGDIPEGYSVSREKKERFSLILESASTNQTSMYLCASSPGTGVPEQYFGPGTRLTVT.

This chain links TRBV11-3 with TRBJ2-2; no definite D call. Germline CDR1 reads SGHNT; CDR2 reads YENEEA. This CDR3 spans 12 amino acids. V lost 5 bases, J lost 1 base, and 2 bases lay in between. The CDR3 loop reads CASSRNTGELFF. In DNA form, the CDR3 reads TGTGCCAGCAGCCGGAACACCGGGGAGCTGTTTTTT. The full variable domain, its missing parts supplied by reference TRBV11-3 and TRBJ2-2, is EAGVVQSPRYKIIEKKQPVAFWCNPISGHNTLYWYLQNLGQGPELLIRYENEEAVDDSQLPKDRFSAERLKGVDSTLKIQPAELGDSAVYLCASSRNTGELFFGEGSRLTVL.

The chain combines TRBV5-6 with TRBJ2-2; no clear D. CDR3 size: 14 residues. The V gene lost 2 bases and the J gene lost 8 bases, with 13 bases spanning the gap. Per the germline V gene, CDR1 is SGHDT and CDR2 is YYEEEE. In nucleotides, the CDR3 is TGTGCCAGCAGCTTTTATAGTTCTTCTGGGGAGCTGTTTTTT. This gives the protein CASSFYSSSGELFF. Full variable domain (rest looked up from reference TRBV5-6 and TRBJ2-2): DAGVTQSPTHLIKTRGQQVTLRCSPKSGHDTVSWYQQALGQGPQFIFQYYEEEERQRGNFPDRFSGHQFPNYSSELNVNALLLGDSALYLCASSFYSSSGELFFGEGSRLTVL.

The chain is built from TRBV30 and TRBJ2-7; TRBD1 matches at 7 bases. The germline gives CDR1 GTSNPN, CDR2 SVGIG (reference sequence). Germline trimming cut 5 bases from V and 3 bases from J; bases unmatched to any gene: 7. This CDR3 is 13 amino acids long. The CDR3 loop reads CAWGRGSFYEQYF. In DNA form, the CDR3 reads TGTGCCTGGGGCAGGGGGTCCTTCTACGAGCAGTACTTC.

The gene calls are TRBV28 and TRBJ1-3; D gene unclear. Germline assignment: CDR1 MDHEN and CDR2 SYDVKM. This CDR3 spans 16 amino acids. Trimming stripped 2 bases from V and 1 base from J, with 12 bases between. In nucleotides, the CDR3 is TGTGCCAGCAGTTTACTGGGAGGGAGGTCTGGAAACACCATATATTTT. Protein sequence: CASSLLGGRSGNTIYF.